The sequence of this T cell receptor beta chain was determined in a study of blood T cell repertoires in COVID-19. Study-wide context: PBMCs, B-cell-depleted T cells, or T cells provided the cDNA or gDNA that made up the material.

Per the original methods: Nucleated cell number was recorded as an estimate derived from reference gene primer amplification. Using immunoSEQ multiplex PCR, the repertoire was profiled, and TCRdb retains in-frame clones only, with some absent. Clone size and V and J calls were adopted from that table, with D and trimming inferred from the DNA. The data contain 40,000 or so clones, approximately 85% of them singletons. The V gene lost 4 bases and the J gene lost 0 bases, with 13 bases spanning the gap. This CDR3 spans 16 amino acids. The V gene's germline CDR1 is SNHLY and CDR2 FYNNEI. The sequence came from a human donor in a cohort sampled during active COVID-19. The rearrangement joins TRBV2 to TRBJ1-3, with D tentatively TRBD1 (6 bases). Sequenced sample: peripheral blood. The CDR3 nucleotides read TGTGCCAGCAGTGCCCTTGGGGGCGCCTCTGGAAACACCATATATTTT. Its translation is CASSALGGASGNTIYF.